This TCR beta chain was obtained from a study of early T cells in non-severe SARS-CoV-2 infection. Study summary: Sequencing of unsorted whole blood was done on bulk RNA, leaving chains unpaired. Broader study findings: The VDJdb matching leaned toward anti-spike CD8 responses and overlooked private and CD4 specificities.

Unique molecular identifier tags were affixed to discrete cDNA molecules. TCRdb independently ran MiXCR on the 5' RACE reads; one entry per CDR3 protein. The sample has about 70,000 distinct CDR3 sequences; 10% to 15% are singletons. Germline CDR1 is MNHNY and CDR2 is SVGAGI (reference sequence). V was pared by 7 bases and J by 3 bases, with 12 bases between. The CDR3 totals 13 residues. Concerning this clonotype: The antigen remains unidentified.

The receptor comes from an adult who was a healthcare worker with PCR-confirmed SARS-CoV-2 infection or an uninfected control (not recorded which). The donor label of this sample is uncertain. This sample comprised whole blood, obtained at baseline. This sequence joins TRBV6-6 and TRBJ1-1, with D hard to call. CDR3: CASMRGWDTEAFF. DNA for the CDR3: TGTGCCAGCATGAGAGGGTGGGACACTGAAGCTTTCTTT.